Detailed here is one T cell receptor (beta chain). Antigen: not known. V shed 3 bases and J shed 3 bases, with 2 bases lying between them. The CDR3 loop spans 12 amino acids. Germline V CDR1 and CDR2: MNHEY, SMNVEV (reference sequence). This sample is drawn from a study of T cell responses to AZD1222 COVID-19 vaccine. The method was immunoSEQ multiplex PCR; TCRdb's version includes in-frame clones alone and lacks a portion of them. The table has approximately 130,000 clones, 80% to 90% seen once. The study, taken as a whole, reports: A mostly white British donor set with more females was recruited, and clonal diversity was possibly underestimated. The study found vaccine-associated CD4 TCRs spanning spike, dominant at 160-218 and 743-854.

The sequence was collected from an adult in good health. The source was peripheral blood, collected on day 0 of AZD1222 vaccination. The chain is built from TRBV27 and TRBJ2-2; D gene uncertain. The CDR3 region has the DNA TGTGCCAGCAGTTTTCACACCGGGGAGCTGTTTTTT. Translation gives CASSFHTGELFF.